This passage covers 27 T cell receptor beta chains from one sample sequenced in a study of human T cells and chemical hapten exposure. TCRdb independently ran MiXCR on the RACE reads; one entry per CDR3 protein. The repertoire holds tens of thousands of distinct CDR3 sequences, with 6.6% as singletons. Time point given: patch test 2, 6 weeks after DPC sensitization. Treatment defined: therapeutic diphenylcyclopropenone sensitization with weekly scalp DPC. The source was whole blood, collected in connection with sensitization to the hapten diphenylcyclopropenone (DPC). All receptors derive from a woman aged 25 to 39 with alopecia areata. Some clones in this sample may be carry-over from other donors' samples.

This clonotype has a count of ten or more. The V gene is TRBV12-3 or TRBV12-4, the J gene TRBJ1-2, with a weak D call TRBD1 (5 bases). The CDR3 sequence is 13 residues long. Trimming removed 7 bases from V and 6 bases from J, with 15 bases in between. The CDR3 region has the DNA TGTGCCAGCAAAGCCGGGGTGGGGGATGGCTACACCTTC. Amino acids: CASKAGVGDGYTF.

This clonotype showed up many times. This chain joins TRBV11-2 and TRBJ2-6; no firm D call. Germline V gene sequence: CDR1 SGHAT, CDR2 FQNNGV. This CDR3 region has 15 residues. Deletions cut 5 bases from V and 1 base from J, with 9 bases between. The CDR3 here is CASSPPGSGANVLTF. The CDR3 DNA reads as TGTGCCAGCAGCCCCCCTGGGTCTGGGGCCAACGTCCTGACTTTC.

The chain has TRBV20-1 and TRBJ1-3; possibly TRBD1 for D (6 bases). The CDR3 runs 17 residues. V was clipped by 0 bases and J by 0 bases, with 15 bases between them. Germline V CDR1 and CDR2: DFQATT, SNEGSKA (reference sequence). CDR3 in amino acids: CSARDPGTPSSGNTIYF. The CDR3 DNA is TGCAGTGCTAGAGATCCCGGGACACCGAGCTCTGGAAACACCATATATTTT.

A few counts support this clonotype. The chain joins TRBV20-1 to TRBJ2-2, with 9 nucleotides matching TRBD2. CDR1 is DFQATT and CDR2 is SNEGSKA in the germline V gene (reference sequence). V shed 0 bases, J shed 7 bases, and the junction held 12 bases outside the gene matches. The CDR3 has 17 residues. This CDR3 reads CSARDASLRGGRGELFF. CDR3 in DNA: TGCAGTGCTAGAGATGCGTCGCTGCGGGGGGGCCGCGGGGAGCTGTTTTTT.

The V gene is TRBV14, the J gene TRBJ2-3, with 10 bases aligning to TRBD1. The CDR3 consists of 16 residues. CDR1 SGHDN and CDR2 FVKESK come from the germline V gene. Unmatched junction bases numbered 6, after V lost 4 bases and J lost 2 bases. CDR3 in amino acids: CASSRAGTGVTDTQYF. CDR3 sequence (DNA): TGTGCCAGCAGCCGAGCCGGGACAGGGGTCACAGATACGCAGTATTTT.

Note on this clonotype: One end of the junction varies from germline; a read error may be responsible. This chain joins TRBV29-1 and TRBJ1-5; unclear D gene. The CDR3 has 12 amino acids. The germline V gene encodes CDR1 SQVTM and CDR2 ANQGSEA. In nucleotides, the CDR3 is TGCAGCGTTGAAGGCGGTGATCAGGCCCAGCATTTT. Amino acids: CSVEGGDQAQHF.

Many counts were recorded for this clonotype. The genes are TRBV27 and TRBJ1-1, with D tentatively TRBD1 (5 bases). Germline assignment: CDR1 MNHEY and CDR2 SMNVEV (reference sequence). Trimming shortened V by 5 bases and J by 4 bases, and 14 bases separated the two germline ends. The CDR3 has 14 residues. CDR3 amino acids: CASSGDWGGTEAFF. CDR3 nucleotides: TGTGCCAGCAGTGGGGATTGGGGGGGCACTGAAGCTTTCTTT.

The V call is TRBV5-1, the J call TRBJ2-7; 7 bases map to TRBD1. This CDR3 spans 17 amino acids. The V and J ends lost 3 bases and 3 bases, in that order; junction bases with no gene match: 15. Germline CDR1 reads SGHRS; CDR2 reads YFSETQ. CDR3 region: CASSSSPTGQILYEQYF. CDR3 nucleotide sequence: TGCGCCAGCAGCTCCTCCCCGACGGGACAGATCCTCTACGAGCAGTACTTC.

V usage is TRBV11-2 and J usage is TRBJ2-3; 11 bases align to TRBD2. J gave up 0 bases and V 4 bases, and 12 bases lay outside the gene matches. Germline V CDR1 and CDR2: SGHAT, FQNNGV. There are 19 residues in the CDR3. The CDR3 protein is CASSSSLAGGIRSTDTQYF. CDR3 sequence (DNA): TGTGCCAGCAGCTCGTCCCTAGCGGGGGGAATAAGAAGCACAGATACGCAGTATTTT. Filled out from reference TRBV11-2 and TRBJ2-3, the complete variable domain reads EAGVAQSPRYKIIEKRQSVAFWCNPISGHATLYWYQQILGQGPKLLIQFQNNGVVDDSQLPKDRFSAERLKGVDSTLKIQPAKLEDSAVYLCASSSSLAGGIRSTDTQYFGPGTRLTVL.

Ten or more counts support this clonotype. The gene calls are TRBV11-2 and TRBJ1-2, with D possibly TRBD1 on 5 matching bases. This CDR3 comprises 14 residues. Trimming pared 4 bases from V and 5 bases from J, leaving 14 bases between. Germline CDR1 and CDR2: SGHAT and FQNNGV. The CDR3 here is CASSSLDTTYGYTF. CDR3 nucleotide sequence: TGTGCCAGCAGCTCCTTGGACACGACGTATGGCTACACCTTC.

At least ten counts were recorded for this clonotype. The chain employs TRBV20-1 and TRBJ2-5, with 10 bases identical to TRBD2. Germline CDR1 is DFQATT and CDR2 is SNEGSKA (reference sequence). V lost 4 bases and J lost 5; bases outside the gene matches: 7. CDR3 size: 14 residues. As DNA, the CDR3 is TGCAGTGCTACGAGCGGGGGGGCTGGGGAGACCCAGTACTTC. It codes for CSATSGGAGETQYF.

At least ten counts were recorded for this clonotype. This sequence joins TRBV9 and TRBJ1-1; tentative D call: TRBD1 (6 bases). This CDR3 has 13 amino acids. Germline assignment: CDR1 SGDLS and CDR2 YYNGEE. Trimming shortened V by 4 bases and J by 14 bases, and 21 bases separated the two germline ends. In DNA, the CDR3 is TGTGCCAGCAGCAATGGAAACAGGGATGGAGCGTTCTTT. Its translation: CASSNGNRDGAFF.

In nucleotides, the CDR3 is TGTGCCAGCAGCCCCGTCGGGGGTTACGAGCAGTACTTC. Translated, it gives CASSPVGGYEQYF. The V call is TRBV7-9, the J call TRBJ2-7; a weak D match, TRBD2 (6 bases). Trimming took off 5 bases at V and 4 bases at J, with 12 bases between the two ends. The CDR3 is 13 residues long. The V gene's germline CDR1 is SEHNR and CDR2 FQNEAQ (reference sequence).

This clonotype was seen repeatedly, ten times or more. The chain carries TRBV7-9 and TRBJ2-3; no clear D. V lost 7 bases, J lost 0 bases, and 5 bases lay in between. Germline-derived CDR1 and CDR2 are SEHNR and FQNEAQ (reference sequence). CDR3 length: 12 residues. The CDR3 DNA sequence: TGTGCCAGCATCCCCAGCACAGATACGCAGTATTTT. Translated: CASIPSTDTQYF.

In this sample, this clonotype turned up many times. The rearrangement uses TRBV29-1 and TRBJ1-2; no reliable D call. The CDR3 spans 11 residues. The germline V gene encodes CDR1 SQVTM and CDR2 ANQGSEA. V lost 4 bases to trimming and J lost 7 bases, with 10 bases between them. The CDR3 DNA follows: TGCAGCGTTGTCGGCTTGGGTGGCTACACCTTC. This sequence encodes CSVVGLGGYTF.

There are many counts of this clonotype. J is TRBJ1-1 and V is TRBV3-1; 8 bases map to TRBD1. The CDR3 covers 15 residues. V was clipped by 2 bases and J by 4 bases; unmatched bases: 6. CDR1 LGHDT and CDR2 YNNKEL come from the germline V gene (reference sequence). Written as DNA, the CDR3 is TGTGCCAGCAGCCAAAATATGGGACAGGTCACTGAAGCTTTCTTT. This gives the protein CASSQNMGQVTEAFF.

The table lists this clonotype with a few counts. The rearrangement uses TRBV7-3 and TRBJ2-7; TRBD1 matches at 9 bases. V gave up 5 bases and J gave up 6 bases; unmatched junction bases: 8. The CDR3 totals 14 residues. The germline CDR1 and CDR2 sequences are SGHTA and FQGTGA. The CDR3 reads CASSLQGDRAEQYF. The CDR3, as DNA: TGTGCCAGCAGCCTCCAAGGGGACAGGGCCGAGCAGTACTTC.

This clonotype was found many times. The V gene is TRBV6-5, the J gene TRBJ1-2; 9 nucleotides line up with TRBD1. V was pared by 6 bases and J by 4 bases, with 9 bases of the junction left unmatched. The CDR3 runs 15 residues. Germline lookup yields CDR1 MNHEY and CDR2 SVGAGI. In DNA, the CDR3 is TGTGCCAGCAGATCGACAGGGGGTGCCGGCTATGGCTACACCTTC. Protein product: CASRSTGGAGYGYTF.

Many counts were recorded for this clonotype. This rearrangement joins TRBV12-5 to TRBJ2-3, with D perhaps TRBD2 (5 bases). V gave up 2 bases and J gave up 1 base, with 13 bases separating them. Germline loops: CDR1 LGHNT, CDR2 FRNRAP. The length of the CDR3 is 16 residues. The CDR3 reads CASGLPRGWGTDTQYF. CDR3 DNA sequence: TGTGCTAGTGGTTTGCCGCGAGGGTGGGGCACAGATACGCAGTATTTT. The full variable domain, completed using reference TRBV12-5 and TRBJ2-3, is DARVTQTPRHKVTEMGQEVTMRCQPILGHNTVFWYRQTMMQGLELLAYFRNRAPLDDSGMPKDRFSAEMPDATLATLKIQPSEPRDSAVYFCASGLPRGWGTDTQYFGPGTRLTVL.

This clonotype was seen many times. The gene calls are TRBV7-3 and TRBJ2-6; 10 bases are shared with TRBD1. This CDR3 is built from 18 residues. Trimming removed 5 bases from V and 0 bases from J; junction bases left unmatched: 7. The germline CDR1 and CDR2 sequences are SGHTA and FQGTGA. CDR3 nucleotides: TGTGCCAGCAGCGCCGGGACAGGGGTCCTCTCTGGGGCCAACGTCCTGACTTTC. Its translation is CASSAGTGVLSGANVLTF.

This clonotype was seen only a few times. Relative to the germline gene, one junction end is altered; a read error may explain this. This rearrangement joins TRBV6-1 to TRBJ1-1; 8 positions match TRBD1. The germline V gene encodes CDR1 MNHNS and CDR2 SASEGT. The CDR3 extends over 11 amino acids. Here the CDR3 reads CASSEQGARVF. CDR3 bases: TGTGCCAGCAGTGAACAGGGGGCACGAGTATTT.

This clonotype showed up many times. The V gene is TRBV14, the J gene TRBJ2-1, with D perhaps matching TRBD2 (6 bases). The V and J ends lost 4 bases and 6 bases respectively, with 13 bases between them. This CDR3 is built from 14 residues. Germline CDR1 and CDR2: SGHDN and FVKESK. CDR3 amino acids: CASSPGLWSNEQFF. CDR3 bases: TGTGCCAGCAGCCCGGGACTGTGGAGCAATGAGCAGTTCTTC.

This clonotype has at least ten counts. The rearrangement links TRBV30 to TRBJ2-3; tentatively, D is TRBD2 (6 bases). This CDR3 has 17 residues. Trimming left V 5 bases short and J 4 bases short, with 25 bases between. Looked up from germline, CDR1 is GTSNPN and CDR2 is SVGIG (reference sequence). The CDR3, as DNA: TGTGCCTGGTCCGGGGGAGCCACAGCCCTTCGTCCAGATACGCAGTATTTT. It yields the protein CAWSGGATALRPDTQYF.

This chain joins TRBV2 and TRBJ1-4; D is undetermined. CDR1 and CDR2 from the germline V gene are SNHLY and FYNNEI. V lost 1 base and J 7 bases, leaving 7 bases between the germline ends. The CDR3 contains 13 residues. In nucleotides, the CDR3 is TGTGCCAGCAGTGAAGGGACGGGTGAAAAACTGTTTTTT. Translating gives CASSEGTGEKLFF.

This clonotype was detected ten times or more. V is TRBV18 and J is TRBJ2-7, with TRBD2 matching 14 bases. The J segment lost 4 bases and the V segment lost 6 bases, leaving 8 bases of the junction unmatched. Looked up from germline, CDR1 is KGHSH and CDR2 is LQKENI. The CDR3 length is 16 residues. CDR3 DNA sequence: TGTGCCAGCTCCGACAGACTAGCGGGGGGGCCGTACGAGCAGTACTTC. Translating gives CASSDRLAGGPYEQYF. Combining the CDR3 with reference TRBV18 and TRBJ2-7 gives the whole variable domain NAGVMQNPRHLVRRRGQEARLRCSPMKGHSHVYWYRQLPEEGLKFMVYLQKENIIDESGMPKERFSAEFPKEGPSILRIQQVVRGDSAAYFCASSDRLAGGPYEQYFGPGTRLTVT.

The sample holds many counts of this clonotype. The chain employs TRBV21-1 and TRBJ2-2. TRBV21-1 is a recognized pseudogene. The CDR3 sequence is 11 residues long. The CDR3 DNA is TGTGCCAGCAGACGCACCGGGGAGCTGTTTTTT. Amino acids: CASRRTGELFF.

The chain carries TRBV27 and TRBJ1-1, with 7 bases matching TRBD1. Germline-derived CDR1 and CDR2 are MNHEY and SMNVEV (reference sequence). The CDR3 runs 15 residues. V was pared by 5 bases and J by 5 bases, with 11 bases of the junction left unmatched. As DNA, the CDR3 is TGTGCCAGCAGTGCATCAGGGGGGCGGGGAACTGAAGCTTTCTTT. It yields the protein CASSASGGRGTEAFF.